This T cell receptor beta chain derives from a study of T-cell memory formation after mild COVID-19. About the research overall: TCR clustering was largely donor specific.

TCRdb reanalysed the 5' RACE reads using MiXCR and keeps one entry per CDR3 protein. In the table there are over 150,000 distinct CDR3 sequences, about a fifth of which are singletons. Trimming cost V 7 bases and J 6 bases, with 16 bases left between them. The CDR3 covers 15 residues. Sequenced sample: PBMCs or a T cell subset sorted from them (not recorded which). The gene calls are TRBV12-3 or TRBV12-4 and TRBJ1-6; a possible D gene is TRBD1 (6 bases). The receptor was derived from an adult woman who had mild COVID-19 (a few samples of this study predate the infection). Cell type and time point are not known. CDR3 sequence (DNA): TGTGCCAGCACCCGCGGGGGCGCCGTTAATTCACCCCTCCACTTT. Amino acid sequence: CASTRGGAVNSPLHF.